This TCR beta chain was observed in a study of molecular identifiers for immune sequencing clone quantification. A few counts support this clonotype. TCRdb used MiXCR to reprocess the PCR reads, holding one entry per CDR3 protein. The table has about half a million distinct CDR3 sequences, around 25% seen once. The sample consisted of naive CD8+ T cells from blood, with Jurkat cell RNA spiked in. Subset described: FACS-sorted CD8+CD4-CCR7+CD45RA+ naive T cells. The clonotype comes from a human donor in good health. Some libraries in this study had Jurkat cell RNA spiked in.

The CDR3 protein is CASSHPGPSYEQYF. The CDR3 region has the DNA TGTGCCAGCAGTCATCCAGGACCTTCCTACGAGCAGTACTTC. The V call is TRBV27, the J call TRBJ2-7; D unclear. Trimming pared 5 bases from V and 1 base from J, leaving 12 bases between. CDR1 is MNHEY, CDR2 SMNVEV, per germline (reference sequence). This CDR3 has 14 amino acids.